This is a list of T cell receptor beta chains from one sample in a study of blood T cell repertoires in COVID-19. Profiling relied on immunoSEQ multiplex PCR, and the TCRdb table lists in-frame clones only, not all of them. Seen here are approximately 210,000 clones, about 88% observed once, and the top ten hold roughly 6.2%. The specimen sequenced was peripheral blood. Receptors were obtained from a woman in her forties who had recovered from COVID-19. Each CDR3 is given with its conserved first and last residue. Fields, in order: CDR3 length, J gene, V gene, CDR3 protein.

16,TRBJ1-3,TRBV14,CASSQVVGGIGNTIYF
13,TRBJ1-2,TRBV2,CASGRETNYGYTF
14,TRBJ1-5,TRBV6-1,CASSESGVLQPQHF
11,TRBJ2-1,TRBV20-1,CSARGDNEQFF
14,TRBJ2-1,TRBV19,CASSIAYSGNEQFF
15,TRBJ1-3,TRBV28,CASSLLTGGGNTIYF
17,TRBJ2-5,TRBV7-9,CASIERRLAGFQETQYF
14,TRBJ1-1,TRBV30,CAWGLPGKNTEAFF
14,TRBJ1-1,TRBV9,CASSAGGLGTEAFF
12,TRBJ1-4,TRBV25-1,CAYGVSNEKLFF
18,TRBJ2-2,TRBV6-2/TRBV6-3,CASSYKLREVWDTGELFF
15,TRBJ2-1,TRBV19,CASTRRLAVGNEQFF
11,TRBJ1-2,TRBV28,CASSLSYGYTF
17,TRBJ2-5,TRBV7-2,CASSFPLAGGPTETQYF
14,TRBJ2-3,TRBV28,CASSSGTGDDTQYF
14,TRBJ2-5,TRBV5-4,CASSLQGSQETQYF
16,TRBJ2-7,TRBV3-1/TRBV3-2,CASSQGEGLPAYEQYF
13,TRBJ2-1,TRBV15,CATSRGEYNEQFF
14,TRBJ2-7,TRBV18,CASSQTPTNYEQYF
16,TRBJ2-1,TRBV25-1,CASSGEGGRAYNEQFF
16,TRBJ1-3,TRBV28,CASRPDSPRSGNTIYF
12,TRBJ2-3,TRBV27,CASSLPGDTQYF
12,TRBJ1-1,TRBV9,CASSAQTGAAFF
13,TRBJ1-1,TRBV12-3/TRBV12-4,CASTRTGDTEAFF
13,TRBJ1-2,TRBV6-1,CASSERPGQGITF
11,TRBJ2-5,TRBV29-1,CSEGDRWTQYF
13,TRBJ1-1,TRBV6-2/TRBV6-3,CASSYRGSTEAFF
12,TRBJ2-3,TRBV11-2,CASSLEGGSQYF
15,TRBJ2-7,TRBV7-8,CASSLSSGVIYEQYF
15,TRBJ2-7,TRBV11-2,CASSSSTLLTYEQYF
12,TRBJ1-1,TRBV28,CASSPPIPEAFF
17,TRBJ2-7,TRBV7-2,CASSLVAGGDRSYEQYF
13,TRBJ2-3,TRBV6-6,CASRRISTDTQYF
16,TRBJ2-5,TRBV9,CASSVGGSGMEETQYF
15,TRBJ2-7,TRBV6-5,CASSYSSHSSYEQYF
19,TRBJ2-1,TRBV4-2,CASSQEASGLKGRVGEQFF
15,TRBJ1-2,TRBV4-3,CASSQDWGQGHGYTF
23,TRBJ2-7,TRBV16,CASSQLSSPEDVLVADYSYEQYF
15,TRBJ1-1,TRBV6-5,CASSYSTGKNTEAFF
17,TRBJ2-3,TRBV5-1,CASSLAPLAGNTDTQYF
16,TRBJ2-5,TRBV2,CASSGHQRRDQETQYF
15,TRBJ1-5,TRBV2,CASTLRASGGQPQHF
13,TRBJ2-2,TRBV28,CAGLSANTGELFF
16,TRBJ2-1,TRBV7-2,CASSPFVAGLNNEQFF
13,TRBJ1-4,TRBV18,CASSPPGAGKLFF
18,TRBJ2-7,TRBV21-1,CASSKAATSGSRGYEQYF